This TCR beta chain was captured by sequencing in a study of cytomegalovirus exposure and HLA in healthy donors. For the study at large: In terms of ancestry, the Caucasian-associated cluster contained 75% to 85% of the roughly 400 genotyped donors.

This CDR3 is 15 amino acids long. The V gene's germline CDR1 is SGDLS and CDR2 YYNGEE. V trimming: 1 base; J trimming: 4 bases; junction bases outside the gene matches: 3. Amplification used 60 Vbeta primers and 13 Jbeta primers. Assay used: immunoSEQ multiplex PCR; TCRdb lists only in-frame clones, some missing. The sample records around 100,000 clones, around 57% being singletons. This clone showed up just once. Material: PBMCs. The J gene is TRBJ1-4, the V gene TRBV9; 8 bases match TRBD1. The receptor comes from a human donor in good health. The CDR3 protein is CASSVSGQVNEKLFF. The CDR3 region has the DNA TGTGCCAGCAGCGTATCGGGACAGGTTAATGAAAAACTGTTTTTT.